The rows below give T cell receptor beta chains drawn from one sample of a study of shared clonotypes between healthy human individuals. Sequencing was performed with immunoSEQ multiplex PCR; in TCRdb, only in-frame clones are kept and a portion is missing. The data hold around 690,000 clones, with less than 95% observed a single time. Material for sequencing was memory CD8+ T cells from PBMCs. These receptors were obtained from a man younger than 35 in good health. Some clones in this sample may be carry-over from other donors' samples. Both conserved end residues are part of each CDR3. Fields, in order: D gene, J gene, V gene, CDR3 DNA, CDR3 protein. D genes are given only for firm matches.

- TRBJ1-3 TRBV29-1 TGCAGCGTGGAGGGGACGGTGGGTTTCCCCGGGGGAAACACCATATATTTT CSVEGTVGFPGGNTIYF
- TRBJ2-2 TRBV19 TGTGCCAGTAATTGGTACACCGGGGAGCTGTTTTTT CASNWYTGELFF
TRBD1 TRBJ1-1 TRBV9 TGTGCCAGCAGCGTAGGAAGGACAGGGAACACTGAAGCTTTCTTT CASSVGRTGNTEAFF
TRBD2 TRBJ2-5 TRBV10-1 TGCGCCAGCAGTGTTGATAGCGGGAGGAAAGAGACCCAGTACTTC CASSVDSGRKETQYF
- TRBJ2-3 TRBV7-9 TGTGCCAGCACCCCTTTGGCAGATACGCAGTATTTT CASTPLADTQYF
TRBD1 TRBJ1-2 TRBV6-5 TGTGCCAGCAGTTACTCGGAGGGGGCGAATGGCTACACCTTC CASSYSEGANGYTF
TRBD1 TRBJ2-3 TRBV15 TGTGCCACCAGCAGGACAGGGTCTCGCACAGATACGCAGTATTTT CATSRTGSRTDTQYF
- TRBJ2-1 TRBV27 TGTGCCAGCAGCCCTGGACGGGTACTAGGGGACTACAATGAGCAGTTCTTC CASSPGRVLGDYNEQFF
- TRBJ1-4 TRBV29-1 TGCAGCGTGGCAGAGGCTAATGAAAAACTGTTTTTT CSVAEANEKLFF
- TRBJ2-7 TRBV27 TGTGCCAGCAGTTCGAACAGGGTCGAGCAGTACTTC CASSSNRVEQYF
- TRBJ2-7 TRBV5-6 TGTGCCAGCAGCTTGTTGGCAGGGGGGGCCTACGAGCAGTACTTC CASSLLAGGAYEQYF
- TRBJ2-1 TRBV19 TGTGCCAGTAGTCGGGGGCGGGAGAGCCCCTACAATGAGCAGTTCTTC CASSRGRESPYNEQFF